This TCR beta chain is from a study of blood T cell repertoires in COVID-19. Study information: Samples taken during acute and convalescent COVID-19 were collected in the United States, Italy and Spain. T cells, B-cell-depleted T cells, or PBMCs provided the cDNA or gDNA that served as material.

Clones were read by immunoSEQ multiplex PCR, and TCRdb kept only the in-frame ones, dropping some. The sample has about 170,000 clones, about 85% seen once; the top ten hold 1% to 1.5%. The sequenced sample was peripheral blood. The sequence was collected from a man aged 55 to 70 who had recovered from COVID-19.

CDR3 amino acids: CASSSVQGSYEQYF. DNA for the CDR3: TGTGCCAGCAGCTCCGTTCAGGGCTCCTACGAGCAGTACTTC. This rearrangement joins TRBV5-6 to TRBJ2-7; maybe TRBD1 (5 bases). V lost 3 bases and J lost 0, with 10 bases in between. Germline CDR1 is SGHDT and CDR2 is YYEEEE. The length of the CDR3 is 14 residues.